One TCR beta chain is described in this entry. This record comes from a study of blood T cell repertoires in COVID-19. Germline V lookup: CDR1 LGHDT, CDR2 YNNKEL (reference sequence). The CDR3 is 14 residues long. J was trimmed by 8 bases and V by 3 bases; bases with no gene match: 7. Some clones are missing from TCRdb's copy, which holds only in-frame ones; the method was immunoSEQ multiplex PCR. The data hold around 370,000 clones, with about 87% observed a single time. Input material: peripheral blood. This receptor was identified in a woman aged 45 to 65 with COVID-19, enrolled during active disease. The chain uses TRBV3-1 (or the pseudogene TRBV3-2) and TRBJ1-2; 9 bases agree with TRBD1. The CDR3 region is CASSHVQGAGGYTF. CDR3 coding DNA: TGTGCCAGCAGCCATGTACAGGGGGCAGGGGGCTACACCTTC.